Described below is a single TCR beta chain sequence and its context. Its specificity is unknown. A quantity of roughly 0.5 to 1 ug RNA underwent reverse transcription using random hexamers. A multiplex approach, immunoSEQ multiplex PCR, amplified TCR beta CDR3 across 54 Vbeta and 13 Jbeta. TCRdb recomputed calls from the immunoSEQ multiplex PCR reads with MiXCR, one row per CDR3 protein. The sample includes 200,000 to 250,000 distinct CDR3 sequences, around nine tenths seen only once; the top ten take approximately 0.13%. These data belong to a study of CD8 T cells in Susac syndrome. V gave up 4 bases and J gave up 4 bases, with 11 bases separating them. Germline V gives CDR1 MNHNY, CDR2 SVGAGI (reference sequence). CDR3 length equals 13 residues. Study-wide results and caveats: It was acknowledged in the study that the number of individuals who were included in its TCR sequencing and HLA analysis was relatively small.

Sequencing of TCR beta was performed on blood CD8+ and CD4+ T cells. FACS enriched CD8+ TEMRA cells, while bulk CD8+ and CD4+ were negatively isolated. Material: CD8+ T cells from PBMCs. The chain links TRBV6-6 to TRBJ2-7; possible D gene TRBD2, 6 bases. This TCR came from a human donor with multiple sclerosis. The CDR3 here is CASSSGERYEQYF. The DNA of the CDR3 is TGTGCCAGCAGTTCGGGGGAGAGGTACGAGCAGTACTTC.